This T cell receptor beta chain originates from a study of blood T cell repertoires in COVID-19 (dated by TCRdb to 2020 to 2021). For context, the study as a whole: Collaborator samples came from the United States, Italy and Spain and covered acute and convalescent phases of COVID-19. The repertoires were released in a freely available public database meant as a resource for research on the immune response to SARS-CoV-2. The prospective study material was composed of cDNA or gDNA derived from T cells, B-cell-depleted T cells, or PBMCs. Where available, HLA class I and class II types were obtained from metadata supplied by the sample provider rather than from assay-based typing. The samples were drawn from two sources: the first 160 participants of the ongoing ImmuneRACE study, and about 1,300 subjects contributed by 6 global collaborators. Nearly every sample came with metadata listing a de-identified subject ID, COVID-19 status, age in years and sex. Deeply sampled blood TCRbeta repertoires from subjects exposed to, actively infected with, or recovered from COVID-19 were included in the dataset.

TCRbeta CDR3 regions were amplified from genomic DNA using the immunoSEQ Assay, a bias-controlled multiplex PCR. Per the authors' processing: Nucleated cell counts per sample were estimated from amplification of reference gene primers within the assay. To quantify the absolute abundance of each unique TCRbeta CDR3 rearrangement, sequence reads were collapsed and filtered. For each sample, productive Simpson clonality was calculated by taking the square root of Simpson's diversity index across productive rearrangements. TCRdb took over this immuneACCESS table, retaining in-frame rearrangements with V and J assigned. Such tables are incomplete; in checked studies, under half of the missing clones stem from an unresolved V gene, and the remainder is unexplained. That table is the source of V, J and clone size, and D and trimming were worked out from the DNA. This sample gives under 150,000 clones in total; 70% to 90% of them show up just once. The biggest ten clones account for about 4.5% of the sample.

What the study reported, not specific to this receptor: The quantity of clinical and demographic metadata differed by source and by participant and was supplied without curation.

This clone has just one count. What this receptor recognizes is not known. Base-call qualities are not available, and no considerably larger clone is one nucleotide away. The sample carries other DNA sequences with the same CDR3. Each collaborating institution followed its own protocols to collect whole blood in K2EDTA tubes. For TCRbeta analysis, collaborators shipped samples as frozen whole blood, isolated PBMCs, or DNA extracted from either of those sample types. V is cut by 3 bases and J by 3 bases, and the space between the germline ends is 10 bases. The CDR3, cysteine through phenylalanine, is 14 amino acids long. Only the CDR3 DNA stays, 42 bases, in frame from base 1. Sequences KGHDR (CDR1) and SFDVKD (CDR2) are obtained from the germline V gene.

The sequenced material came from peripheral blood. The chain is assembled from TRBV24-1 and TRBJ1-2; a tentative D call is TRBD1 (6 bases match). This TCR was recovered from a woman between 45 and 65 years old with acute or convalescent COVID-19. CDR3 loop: CATSDPTGYYGYTF. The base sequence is TGTGCCACCAGTGATCCTACAGGGTACTATGGCTACACCTTC.